Reported below is one TCR beta chain. Using immunoSEQ multiplex PCR, the repertoire was profiled, and TCRdb retains in-frame clones only, with some absent. The data show about 230,000 clones, roughly four fifths seen once. This entry comes from a study of blood T cell repertoires in COVID-19. At the level of the study: The analysed material was cDNA or gDNA that came from T cells, B-cell-depleted T cells, or PBMCs.

This clonotype was obtained from a woman aged 45 to 65 with acute or convalescent COVID-19. Sequenced sample: peripheral blood.

The CDR3 region is CASSQGTGRDGYTF. The CDR3 DNA is TGCGCCAGCAGCCAAGGCACAGGGAGGGATGGCTACACCTTC. The chain uses TRBV4-3 and TRBJ1-2, with D possibly being TRBD1 (6 bases). V was shortened by 1 base and J by 6 bases, with 12 bases between the two germline ends. Germline CDR1 and CDR2: LGHNA and YSLEER. The CDR3 has 14 amino acids.